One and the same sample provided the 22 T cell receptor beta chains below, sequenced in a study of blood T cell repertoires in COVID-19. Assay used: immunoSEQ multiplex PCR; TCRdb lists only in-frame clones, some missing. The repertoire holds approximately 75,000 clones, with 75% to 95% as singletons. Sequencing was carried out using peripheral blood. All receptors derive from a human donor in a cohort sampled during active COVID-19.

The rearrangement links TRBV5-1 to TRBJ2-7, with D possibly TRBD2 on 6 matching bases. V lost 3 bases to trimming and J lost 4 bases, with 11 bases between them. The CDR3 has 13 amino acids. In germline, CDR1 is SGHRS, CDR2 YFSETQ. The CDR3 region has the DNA TGCGCCAGCAGCTGGAAGGAGGGGTACGAGCAGTACTTC. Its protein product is CASSWKEGYEQYF.

The CDR3 nucleotides read TGTGCCAGCAGCCAGGGGCGGGGGGGGACAGATACGCAGTATTTT. This translates into CASSQGRGGTDTQYF. The chain combines TRBV3-1 (or the pseudogene TRBV3-2) with TRBJ2-3, with 9 nucleotides matching TRBD2. V shed 3 bases, J shed 3 bases, and the junction held 4 bases outside the gene matches. The germline gives CDR1 LGHDT, CDR2 YNNKEL (reference sequence). The CDR3 has 15 amino acids.

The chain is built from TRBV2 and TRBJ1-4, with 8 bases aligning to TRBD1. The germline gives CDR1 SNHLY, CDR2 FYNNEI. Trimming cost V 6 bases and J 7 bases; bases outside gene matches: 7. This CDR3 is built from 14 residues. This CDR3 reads CASSGQGGTEKLFF. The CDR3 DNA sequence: TGTGCCAGCAGCGGACAGGGAGGGACTGAAAAACTGTTTTTT.

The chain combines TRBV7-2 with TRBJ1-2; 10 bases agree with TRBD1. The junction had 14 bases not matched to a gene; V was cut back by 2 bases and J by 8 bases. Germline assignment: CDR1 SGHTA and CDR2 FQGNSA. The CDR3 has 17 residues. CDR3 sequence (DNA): TGTGCCAGCAGCTTAATCGGGACAGGGGCCATTAAGGAAGGCTACACCTTC. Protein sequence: CASSLIGTGAIKEGYTF.

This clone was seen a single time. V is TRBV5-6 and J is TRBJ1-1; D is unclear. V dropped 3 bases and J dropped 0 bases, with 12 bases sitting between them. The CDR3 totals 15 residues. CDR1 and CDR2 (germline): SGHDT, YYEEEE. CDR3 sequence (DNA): TGTGCCAGCAGCTACCCTACGGTTATGAACACTGAAGCTTTCTTT. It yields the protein CASSYPTVMNTEAFF. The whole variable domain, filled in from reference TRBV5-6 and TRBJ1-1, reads DAGVTQSPTHLIKTRGQQVTLRCSPKSGHDTVSWYQQALGQGPQFIFQYYEEEERQRGNFPDRFSGHQFPNYSSELNVNALLLGDSALYLCASSYPTVMNTEAFFGQGTRLTVV.

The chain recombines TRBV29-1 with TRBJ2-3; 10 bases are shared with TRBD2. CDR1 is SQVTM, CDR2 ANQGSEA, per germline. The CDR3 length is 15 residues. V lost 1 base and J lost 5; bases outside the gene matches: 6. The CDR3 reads CSVEVLAGGRDTQYF. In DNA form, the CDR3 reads TGCAGCGTTGAAGTGTTAGCGGGGGGTCGAGATACGCAGTATTTT.

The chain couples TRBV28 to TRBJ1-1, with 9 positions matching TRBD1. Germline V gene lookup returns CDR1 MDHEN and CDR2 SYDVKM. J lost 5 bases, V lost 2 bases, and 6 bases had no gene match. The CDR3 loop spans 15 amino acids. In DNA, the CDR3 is TGTGCCAGCAGTTTAATGGGCGGGACAGGGACTGAAGCTTTCTTT. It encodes CASSLMGGTGTEAFF. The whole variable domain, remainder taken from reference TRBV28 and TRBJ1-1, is DVKVTQSSRYLVKRTGEKVFLECVQDMDHENMFWYRQDPGLGLRLIYFSYDVKMKEKGDIPEGYSVSREKKERFSLILESASTNQTSMYLCASSLMGGTGTEAFFGQGTRLTVV.

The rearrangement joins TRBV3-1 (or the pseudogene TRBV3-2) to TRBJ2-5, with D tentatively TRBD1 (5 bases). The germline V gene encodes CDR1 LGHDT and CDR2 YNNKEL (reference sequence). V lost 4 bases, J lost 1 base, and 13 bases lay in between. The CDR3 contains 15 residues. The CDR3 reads CASSPLEQGQETQYF. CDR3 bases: TGTGCCAGCAGCCCCTTGGAGCAGGGCCAAGAGACCCAGTACTTC.

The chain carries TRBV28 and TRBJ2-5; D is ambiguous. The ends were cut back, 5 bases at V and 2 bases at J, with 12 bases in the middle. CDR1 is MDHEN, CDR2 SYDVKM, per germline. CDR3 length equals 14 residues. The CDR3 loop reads CASSPDFAQETQYF. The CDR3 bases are TGTGCCAGCAGTCCCGACTTCGCTCAAGAGACCCAGTACTTC.

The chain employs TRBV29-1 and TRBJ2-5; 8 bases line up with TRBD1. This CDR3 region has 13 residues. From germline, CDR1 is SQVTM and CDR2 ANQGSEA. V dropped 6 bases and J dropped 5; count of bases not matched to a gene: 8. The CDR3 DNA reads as TGCAGCGTGACCGGGACAGGAAGGGAGACCCAGTACTTC. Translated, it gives CSVTGTGRETQYF.

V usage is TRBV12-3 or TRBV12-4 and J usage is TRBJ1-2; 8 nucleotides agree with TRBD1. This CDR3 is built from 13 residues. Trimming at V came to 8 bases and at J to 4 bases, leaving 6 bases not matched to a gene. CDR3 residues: CASPVDRVYGYTF. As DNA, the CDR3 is TGTGCCAGCCCCGTGGACAGGGTCTATGGCTACACCTTC.

This CDR3 reads CASSPGDRPYEQYF. In DNA, the CDR3 is TGTGCCAGCAGCCCAGGGGACAGGCCCTACGAGCAGTACTTC. This sequence joins TRBV5-4 and TRBJ2-7; 8 positions match TRBD1. The CDR3 runs 14 residues. Germline loops: CDR1 SGHNT, CDR2 YYREEE (reference sequence). The V and J ends lost 4 bases and 2 bases, in that order; junction bases with no gene match: 5. Combining the CDR3 with reference TRBV5-4 and TRBJ2-7 gives the whole variable domain ETGVTQSPTHLIKTRGQQVTLRCSSQSGHNTVSWYQQALGQGPQFIFQYYREEENGRGNFPPRFSGLQFPNYSSELNVNALELDDSALYLCASSPGDRPYEQYFGPGTRLTVT.

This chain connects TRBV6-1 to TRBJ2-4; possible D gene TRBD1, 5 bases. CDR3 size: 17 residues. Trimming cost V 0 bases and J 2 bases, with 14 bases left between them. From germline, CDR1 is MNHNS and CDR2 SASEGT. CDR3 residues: CASSEAPKAGTKNIQYF. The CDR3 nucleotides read TGTGCCAGCAGTGAAGCCCCCAAAGCAGGGACCAAAAACATTCAGTACTTC.

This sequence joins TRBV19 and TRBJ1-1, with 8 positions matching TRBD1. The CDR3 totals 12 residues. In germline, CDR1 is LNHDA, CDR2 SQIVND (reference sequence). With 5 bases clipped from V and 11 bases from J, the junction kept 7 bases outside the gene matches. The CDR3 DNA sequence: TGTGCCAGTAGTCCCCAGACAGGGGCGGCTTTCTTT. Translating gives CASSPQTGAAFF.

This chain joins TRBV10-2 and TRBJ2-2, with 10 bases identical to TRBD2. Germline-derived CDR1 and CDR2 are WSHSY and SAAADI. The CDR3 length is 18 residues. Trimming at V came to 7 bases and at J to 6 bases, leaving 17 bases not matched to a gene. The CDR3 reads CASKTFPIAGGNSGELFF. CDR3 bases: TGCGCCAGCAAGACCTTCCCCATAGCGGGGGGTAATTCCGGGGAGCTGTTTTTT.

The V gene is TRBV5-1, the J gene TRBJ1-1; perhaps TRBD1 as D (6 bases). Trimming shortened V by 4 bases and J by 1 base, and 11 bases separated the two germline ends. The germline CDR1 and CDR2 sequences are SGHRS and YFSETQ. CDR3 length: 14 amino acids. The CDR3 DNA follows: TGCGCCAGCAGCCTGGACAGTGAGAACACTGAAGCTTTCTTT. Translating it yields CASSLDSENTEAFF. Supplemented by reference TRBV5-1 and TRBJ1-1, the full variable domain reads KAGVTQTPRYLIKTRGQQVTLSCSPISGHRSVSWYQQTPGQGLQFLFEYFSETQRNKGNFPGRFSGRQFSNSRSEMNVSTLELGDSALYLCASSLDSENTEAFFGQGTRLTVV.

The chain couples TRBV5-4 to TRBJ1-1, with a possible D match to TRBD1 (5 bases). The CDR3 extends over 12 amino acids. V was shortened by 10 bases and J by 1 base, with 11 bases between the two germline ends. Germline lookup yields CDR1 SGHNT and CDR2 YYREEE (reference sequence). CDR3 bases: TGTGCCGGGGGGGACTGGAACACTGAAGCTTTCTTT. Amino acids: CAGGDWNTEAFF. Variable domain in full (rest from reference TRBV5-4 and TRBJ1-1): ETGVTQSPTHLIKTRGQQVTLRCSSQSGHNTVSWYQQALGQGPQFIFQYYREEENGRGNFPPRFSGLQFPNYSSELNVNALELDDSALYLCAGGDWNTEAFFGQGTRLTVV.

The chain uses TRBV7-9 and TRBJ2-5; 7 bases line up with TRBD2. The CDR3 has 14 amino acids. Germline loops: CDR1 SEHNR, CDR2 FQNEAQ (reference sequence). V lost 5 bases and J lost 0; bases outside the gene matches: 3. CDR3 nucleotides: TGTGCCAGCAGCGGGACTACGTACCAAGAGACCCAGTACTTC. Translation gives CASSGTTYQETQYF.

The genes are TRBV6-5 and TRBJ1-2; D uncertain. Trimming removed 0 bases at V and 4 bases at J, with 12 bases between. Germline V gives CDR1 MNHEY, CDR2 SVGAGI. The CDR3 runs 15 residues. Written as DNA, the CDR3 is TGTGCCAGCAGTTACTCGACTTGGATTACCTATGGCTACACCTTC. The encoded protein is CASSYSTWITYGYTF.

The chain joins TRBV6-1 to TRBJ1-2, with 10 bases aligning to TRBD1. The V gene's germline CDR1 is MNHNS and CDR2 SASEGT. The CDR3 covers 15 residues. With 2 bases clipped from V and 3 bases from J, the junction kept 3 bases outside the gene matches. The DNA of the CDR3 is TGTGCCAGCAGTGAACCGACAGGGGGCGACTATGGCTACACCTTC. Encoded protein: CASSEPTGGDYGYTF.

CDR3 bases: TGTGCCACCAGTGTGCGGGGGAATGAGCAGTTCTTC. Translated, it gives CATSVRGNEQFF. The V and J genes are TRBV24-1 and TRBJ2-1, with 7 bases identical to TRBD2. V lost 5 bases, J lost 7 bases, and 1 base stayed unmatched. This CDR3 contains 12 residues. Germline V lookup: CDR1 KGHDR, CDR2 SFDVKD.

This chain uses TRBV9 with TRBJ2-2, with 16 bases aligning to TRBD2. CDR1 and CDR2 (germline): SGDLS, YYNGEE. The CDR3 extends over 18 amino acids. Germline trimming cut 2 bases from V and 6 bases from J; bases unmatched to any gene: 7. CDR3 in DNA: TGTGCCAGCAGCGTCGAGGGACTAGCGGGGGGGCCTTCCGGGGAGCTGTTTTTT. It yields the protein CASSVEGLAGGPSGELFF.